Below are 22 T cell receptor beta chains sequenced from a single sample in a study of graft-versus-host responses after intestinal transplantation. Antigen specificity for these receptors is unknown. Sequenced by immunoSEQ multiplex PCR; TCRdb stores in-frame clones only, minus some. The sample carries under 25,000 clones, around 80% recorded once. The sample was unstimulated CD8+ T cells sorted from spleen or lymph node cells, taken before transplant. The receptors come from a human donor who was the organ donor for an intestinal transplant.

The chain links TRBV6-4 to TRBJ1-2; D gene uncertain. The CDR3 contains 11 residues. The germline V gene has CDR1 MRHNA and CDR2 SNTAGT. V was trimmed by 2 bases and J by 3 bases, leaving 1 base between them. CDR3 DNA: TGTGCCAGCAGTGACGACTATGGCTACACCTTC. Translated: CASSDDYGYTF.

This chain connects TRBV4-1 to TRBJ1-5; no reliable D call. The germline V gene has CDR1 MGHRA and CDR2 YSYEKL. V was trimmed by 4 bases and J by 5 bases, leaving 24 bases between them. This CDR3 region has 18 residues. The CDR3, as DNA: TGCGCCAGCAGCCCCAAACGGTTAACAGCCGGGTGGGATCAGCCCCAGCATTTT. Protein: CASSPKRLTAGWDQPQHF.

The table lists this clone with a few counts. The CDR3 sequence is CASSVGVRADNEQFF. In nucleotides, the CDR3 is TGTGCCAGCAGCGTAGGAGTCAGAGCCGACAATGAGCAGTTCTTC. J is TRBJ2-1 and V is TRBV9; D is unclear. CDR1 is SGDLS, CDR2 YYNGEE, per germline. V was shortened by 0 bases and J by 5 bases, with 12 bases between the two germline ends. The CDR3 extends over 15 amino acids.

This clone has only a few counts. This sample also contains other DNA sequences that code for the same CDR3. The chain links TRBV5-1 to TRBJ1-2; 9 bases map to TRBD1. Looked up from germline, CDR1 is SGHRS and CDR2 is YFSETQ. J lost 0 bases, V lost 4 bases, and 7 bases had no gene match. The CDR3 has 16 residues. The CDR3 here is CASSPTGGGSNYGYTF. CDR3 DNA sequence: TGCGCCAGCAGCCCGACAGGGGGGGGTTCTAACTATGGCTACACCTTC.

This chain links TRBV7-9 with TRBJ2-1, with a tentative D call TRBD2 (5 bases). The CDR3 contains 11 residues. V lost 3 bases and J 10 bases, leaving 7 bases between the germline ends. Germline CDR1 and CDR2: SEHNR and FQNEAQ (reference sequence). CDR3 protein: CASSLGGEQFF. CDR3 nucleotides: TGTGCCAGCAGCTTGGGCGGGGAGCAGTTCTTC.

The J gene is TRBJ1-5, the V gene TRBV4-1, with D possibly TRBD1 on 5 matching bases. Germline V gives CDR1 MGHRA, CDR2 YSYEKL. V lost 3 bases and J lost 3, with 18 bases in between. This CDR3 is 17 amino acids long. The CDR3 loop is CASSQGRLGVHNQPQHF. In DNA form, the CDR3 reads TGCGCCAGCAGCCAGGGACGACTGGGAGTCCACAATCAGCCCCAGCATTTT.

This CDR3 reads CASSVDQSLGETQYF. The CDR3 nucleotides read TGTGCCAGCAGCGTAGATCAGTCCCTTGGGGAGACCCAGTACTTC. The chain links TRBV9 to TRBJ2-5; D not resolved. V dropped 0 bases and J dropped 5 bases, with 14 bases sitting between them. The germline V gene encodes CDR1 SGDLS and CDR2 YYNGEE. This CDR3 has 15 residues. Drawing the rest from reference TRBV9 and TRBJ2-5, the complete variable domain is DSGVTQTPKHLITATGQRVTLRCSPRSGDLSVYWYQQSLDQGLQFLIQYYNGEERAKGNILERFSAQQFPDLHSELNLSSLELGDSALYFCASSVDQSLGETQYFGPGTRLLVL.

The genes are TRBV9 and TRBJ1-1; TRBD1 agrees at 7 bases. Trimming removed 4 bases from V and 4 bases from J; junction bases left unmatched: 7. Germline CDR1 reads SGDLS; CDR2 reads YYNGEE. The CDR3 spans 14 residues. The CDR3 sequence is CASSTHRDSTEAFF. The CDR3 DNA reads as TGTGCCAGCAGCACCCACAGGGACAGCACTGAAGCTTTCTTT.

This sequence joins TRBV4-3 and TRBJ2-7; TRBD2 matches at 13 bases. CDR3 length equals 14 residues. Germline V CDR1 and CDR2: LGHNA, YSLEER. Trimming cost V 4 bases and J 4 bases; bases outside gene matches: 1. CDR3 coding DNA: TGCGCCAGCAGCCTGGGACTAGCGGGGTACGAGCAGTACTTC. Protein product: CASSLGLAGYEQYF.

The V and J genes are TRBV5-1 and TRBJ2-3; D is unclear. CDR1 is SGHRS, CDR2 YFSETQ, per germline. Trimming took 4 bases from V and 0 from J, leaving 3 bases between them. The CDR3 has 12 residues. Written as DNA, the CDR3 is TGCGCCAGCAGCCCCAGCACAGATACGCAGTATTTT. Amino acid sequence: CASSPSTDTQYF.

The chain couples TRBV6-5 to TRBJ2-5; possibly TRBD1 for D (5 bases). The germline V gene encodes CDR1 MNHEY and CDR2 SVGAGI. The CDR3 extends over 14 amino acids. Trimming left V 3 bases short and J 1 base short, with 9 bases between. For the CDR3, the DNA is TGTGCCAGCAGTTATGAGGACACCCAAGAGACCCAGTACTTC. Protein product: CASSYEDTQETQYF.

The chain employs TRBV7-9 and TRBJ2-5, with a possible D match to TRBD2 (5 bases). The CDR3 extends over 14 amino acids. Trimming removed 2 bases from V and 3 bases from J, with 10 bases in between. Germline assignment: CDR1 SEHNR and CDR2 FQNEAQ (reference sequence). For the CDR3, the DNA is TGTGCCAGCAGCTTACCCGACGGGGAAGAGACCCAGTACTTC. Its protein product is CASSLPDGEETQYF.

The chain carries TRBV5-1 and TRBJ1-2, with TRBD1 identical over 12 bases. V lost 1 base and J lost 7; bases outside the gene matches: 11. Germline V gene data show CDR1 as SGHRS and CDR2 as YFSETQ. This CDR3 has 17 residues. The CDR3, as DNA: TGCGCCAGCAGCTTGCCCCGCTTTGGGACAGGGGGCTCTGGCTACACCTTC. This encodes CASSLPRFGTGGSGYTF. Complete variable domain (other parts from reference TRBV5-1 and TRBJ1-2): KAGVTQTPRYLIKTRGQQVTLSCSPISGHRSVSWYQQTPGQGLQFLFEYFSETQRNKGNFPGRFSGRQFSNSRSEMNVSTLELGDSALYLCASSLPRFGTGGSGYTFGSGTRLTVV.

The V call is TRBV4-1, the J call TRBJ1-4; D is ambiguous. V lost 0 bases and J 8 bases, leaving 7 bases between the germline ends. Germline CDR1 and CDR2: MGHRA and YSYEKL. The CDR3 runs 13 residues. As DNA, the CDR3 is TGCGCCAGCAGCCAAGAACCACTCGAAAAACTGTTTTTT. Its protein product is CASSQEPLEKLFF.

This clone appeared a single time. This chain uses TRBV27 with TRBJ2-7; D might be TRBD2 (7 bases). Germline CDR1 and CDR2: MNHEY and SMNVEV (reference sequence). The V gene lost 0 bases and the J gene lost 6 bases, with 9 bases spanning the gap. There are 13 residues in the CDR3. The CDR3 coding sequence is TGTGCCAGCAGTTTATCGGGGGGGGCCGAGCAGTACTTC. This gives the protein CASSLSGGAEQYF.

The rearrangement links TRBV19 to TRBJ1-2, with TRBD1 identical over 8 bases. The CDR3 totals 15 residues. Germline V gene data show CDR1 as LNHDA and CDR2 as SQIVND (reference sequence). V dropped 1 base and J dropped 6; count of bases not matched to a gene: 7. The CDR3 DNA follows: TGTGCCAGTAGTATAGGAGCAGGGGGCGCAAATGGCTACACCTTC. Translating it yields CASSIGAGGANGYTF.

The V and J genes are TRBV6-6 and TRBJ1-2, with D possibly TRBD1 on 5 matching bases. From germline, CDR1 is MNHNY and CDR2 SVGAGI (reference sequence). This CDR3 is 12 amino acids long. V gave up 1 base and J gave up 10 bases, with 10 bases separating them. CDR3 region: CASSYFGTHYTF. Written as DNA, the CDR3 is TGTGCCAGCAGTTACTTCGGGACCCACTACACCTTC.

The chain has TRBV7-9 and TRBJ1-2, with 9 bases fitting TRBD1. CDR1 is SEHNR, CDR2 FQNEAQ, per germline (reference sequence). V was pared by 3 bases and J by 5 bases, with 1 base of the junction left unmatched. This CDR3 spans 13 amino acids. CDR3 loop: CASSFGTGYGYTF. The CDR3, as DNA: TGTGCCAGCAGCTTTGGGACAGGGTATGGCTACACCTTC.

Notes on this clone: The same CDR3 can be traced to other DNA sequences in this sample. The chain couples TRBV5-1 to TRBJ2-1; 11 bases are a match to TRBD2. The CDR3 is 15 residues long. With 4 bases clipped from V and 8 bases from J, the junction kept 8 bases outside the gene matches. Germline V gene data show CDR1 as SGHRS and CDR2 as YFSETQ. CDR3 region: CASSPLSGRADEQFF. The CDR3 DNA reads as TGCGCCAGCAGCCCGCTTAGCGGGAGGGCCGATGAGCAGTTCTTC.

CDR3 sequence reads: CASSAASGSVAGELFF. The CDR3 DNA is TGTGCCAGCAGCGCGGCTAGCGGGAGTGTTGCCGGGGAGCTGTTTTTT. This chain links TRBV9 with TRBJ2-2; TRBD2 matches 10 bases. Per the germline V gene, CDR1 is SGDLS and CDR2 is YYNGEE. The CDR3 runs 16 residues. Losses at the gene ends were 3 bases for V and 6 bases for J; bases not matched to a gene: 8.

V usage is TRBV7-9 and J usage is TRBJ2-7; 7 bases align to TRBD2. Trimming cost V 5 bases and J 2 bases; bases outside gene matches: 6. Germline-derived CDR1 and CDR2 are SEHNR and FQNEAQ (reference sequence). The CDR3 spans 14 residues. The CDR3 loop is CASSHSGSTYEQYF. The DNA of the CDR3 is TGTGCCAGCAGCCATAGCGGGTCAACCTACGAGCAGTACTTC.

The CDR3 DNA sequence: TGTGCCAGCAGCTTGCCAGGTTTGAACACTGAAGCTTTCTTT. This gives the protein CASSLPGLNTEAFF. The J gene is TRBJ1-1, the V gene TRBV11-2, with D unresolved. The CDR3 is 14 amino acids. V lost 3 bases and J 0 bases, leaving 8 bases between the germline ends. The germline V gene has CDR1 SGHAT and CDR2 FQNNGV.